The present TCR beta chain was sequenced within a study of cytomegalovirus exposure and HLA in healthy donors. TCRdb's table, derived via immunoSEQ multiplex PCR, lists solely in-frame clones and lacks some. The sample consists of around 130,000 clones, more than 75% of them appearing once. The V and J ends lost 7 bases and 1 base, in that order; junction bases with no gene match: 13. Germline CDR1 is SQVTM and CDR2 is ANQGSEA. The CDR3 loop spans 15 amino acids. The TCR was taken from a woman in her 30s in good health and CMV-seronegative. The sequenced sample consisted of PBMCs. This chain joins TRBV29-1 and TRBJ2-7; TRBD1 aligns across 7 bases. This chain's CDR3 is CSALLQGYGSYEQYF. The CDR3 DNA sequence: TGCAGCGCCCTACTACAGGGGTACGGGTCCTACGAGCAGTACTTC.